This TCR beta chain was retrieved from a study of PD-1 blockade in classical Hodgkin lymphoma. Trimming removed 4 bases from V and 2 bases from J, with 12 bases in between. This CDR3 has 15 amino acids. Germline V gives CDR1 SEHNR, CDR2 FQNEAQ (reference sequence). Sequenced by immunoSEQ multiplex PCR; TCRdb stores in-frame clones only, minus some. The sample carries approximately 61,000 clones, around 90% recorded once. Specified time point: cycle 4 day 1 (C4D1), after less than seven weeks of nivolumab. Following autologous stem cell transplantation, relapse occurred in every patient, and exposure to brentuximab vedotin varied.

This clonotype was obtained from a human donor with classical Hodgkin lymphoma. The starting material was peripheral blood mononuclear cells (PBMCs), obtained before the fourth cycle of nivolumab. The chain uses TRBV7-9 and TRBJ1-3; the D gene is possibly TRBD1 (6 bases). The chain's CDR3 is CASSYYQGTGNTIYF. The CDR3 nucleotides are TGTGCCAGCAGCTACTACCAGGGGACTGGAAACACCATATATTTT.